The next 24 T cell receptor beta chains were all read from a single sample in a study of blood T cell repertoires in COVID-19. TCRdb's table, derived via immunoSEQ multiplex PCR, lists solely in-frame clones and lacks some. The sample has under 250,000 clones; roughly nine tenths are singletons. Sequencing was performed on PBMCs or T cells enriched from blood (not recorded which). The receptors were sampled from a woman aged 18-29 years in a cohort exposed to, infected with or recovered from COVID-19 (not recorded which).

The V call is TRBV12-5, the J call TRBJ2-1; 8 bases are a match to TRBD2. Germline trimming cut 5 bases from V and 4 bases from J; bases unmatched to any gene: 10. The CDR3 length is 16 residues. Germline-derived CDR1 and CDR2 are LGHNT and FRNRAP. The CDR3 is CASGPEGLATYNEQFF. CDR3 coding DNA: TGTGCTAGTGGTCCAGAAGGACTAGCTACATACAATGAGCAGTTCTTC.

This clone was recorded a few times. This chain joins TRBV12-3 or TRBV12-4 and TRBJ2-5; 10 bases fit TRBD2. Trimming cost V 8 bases and J 9 bases; bases outside gene matches: 6. CDR3 length equals 12 residues. The CDR3 nucleotides are TGTGCCAGCGGACTAGCGGCTTCGGCCCAGTACTTC. Translated, it gives CASGLAASAQYF.

The rearrangement joins TRBV28 to TRBJ2-2; 7 bases map to TRBD1. The V gene's germline CDR1 is MDHEN and CDR2 SYDVKM. J was trimmed by 5 bases and V by 4 bases; bases with no gene match: 7. The CDR3 has 15 amino acids. The CDR3 coding sequence is TGTGCCAGCAGTTCCGGGACAGTATCAACCGGGGAGCTGTTTTTT. It is translated as CASSSGTVSTGELFF.

The gene calls are TRBV11-2 and TRBJ2-4; 8 nucleotides align to TRBD1. Looked up from germline, CDR1 is SGHAT and CDR2 is FQNNGV. The CDR3 covers 16 residues. V trimming: 5 bases; J trimming: 0 bases; junction bases outside the gene matches: 6. This CDR3 is CASSPRQGLAKNIQYF. The CDR3 DNA sequence: TGTGCCAGCAGCCCCCGACAGGGGTTAGCCAAAAACATTCAGTACTTC.

The V and J genes are TRBV6-5 and TRBJ1-1; D not certain. Between the trimmed V and J ends, which lost 0 bases and 1 base, there was a span of 6 bases. The CDR3 sequence is 14 residues long. CDR1 and CDR2 (germline): MNHEY, SVGAGI. This CDR3 reads CASSYSGRNTEAFF. The CDR3 nucleotides read TGTGCCAGCAGTTACTCTGGGAGGAACACTGAAGCTTTCTTT.

This clone turned up a few times. V usage is TRBV6-5 and J usage is TRBJ2-3; 8 positions match TRBD2. V shed 2 bases, J shed 4 bases, and the junction held 8 bases outside the gene matches. The CDR3 is 16 residues long. The V gene's germline CDR1 is MNHEY and CDR2 SVGAGI. In DNA, the CDR3 is TGTGCCAGCAGTTACCTTAGCGGGGAAGGCCCAGATACGCAGTATTTT. Amino acid sequence: CASSYLSGEGPDTQYF.

Comments on this clone: This sample also contains other DNA sequences that code for the same CDR3. The chain employs TRBV5-1 and TRBJ2-7; TRBD1 matches 7 bases. V lost 0 bases to trimming and J lost 5 bases; unmatched junction nucleotides: 2. This CDR3 region has 13 residues. Per the germline V gene, CDR1 is SGHRS and CDR2 is YFSETQ. CDR3 in DNA: TGCGCCAGCAGCTTGGGACAGGGCGACGAGCAGTACTTC. Amino acid sequence: CASSLGQGDEQYF.

The DNA of the CDR3 is TGTGCCAGCAGCACCCTGAATGGACTCGGGGTGGATGGCTACACCTTC. Residues: CASSTLNGLGVDGYTF. V usage is TRBV28 and J usage is TRBJ1-2, with D hard to call. V lost 6 bases and J 6 bases, leaving 23 bases between the germline ends. CDR3 length: 16 amino acids. The germline V gene encodes CDR1 MDHEN and CDR2 SYDVKM.

The table lists this clone with a few counts. The genes are TRBV6-5 and TRBJ2-7; 9 bases fit TRBD1. CDR3 length: 14 amino acids. The germline gives CDR1 MNHEY, CDR2 SVGAGI. The J segment lost 6 bases and the V segment lost 3 bases, leaving 6 bases of the junction unmatched. For the CDR3, the DNA is TGTGCCAGCAGTTATGGGACAGGGAACTTCGAGCAGTACTTC. Its translation is CASSYGTGNFEQYF.

The chain employs TRBV18 and TRBJ1-1; weak D call: TRBD1 (5 bases). V lost 1 base and J lost 1, with 16 bases in between. Germline V gene sequence: CDR1 KGHSH, CDR2 LQKENI. CDR3 size: 17 residues. CDR3 in DNA: TGTGCCAGCTCACCACGGGCGGGGGAAAGAGCGAACACTGAAGCTTTCTTT. Protein: CASSPRAGERANTEAFF.

The chain carries TRBV4-1 and TRBJ2-3; weak D call: TRBD1 (5 bases). Germline loops: CDR1 MGHRA, CDR2 YSYEKL. Trimming removed 3 bases from V and 4 bases from J, with 23 bases in between. The CDR3 loop spans 18 amino acids. CDR3 in amino acids: CASSHLGGGHPSADTQYF. The CDR3 DNA follows: TGCGCCAGCAGCCATCTGGGTGGCGGACACCCAAGTGCAGATACGCAGTATTTT.

The chain joins TRBV6-5 to TRBJ2-1; tentative D call: TRBD2 (5 bases). Germline CDR1 reads MNHEY; CDR2 reads SVGAGI. V gave up 5 bases and J gave up 5 bases, with 13 bases separating them. There are 14 residues in the CDR3. The CDR3 spells CASSNGLVHNEQFF. CDR3 DNA sequence: TGTGCCAGCAGTAATGGACTGGTTCACAATGAGCAGTTCTTC.

V is TRBV7-8 and J is TRBJ2-2; no clear D. Trimming took 6 bases from V and 4 from J, leaving 3 bases between them. The germline V gene encodes CDR1 SGHVS and CDR2 FQNEAQ. The CDR3 sequence is 11 residues long. CDR3 amino acids: CASRATGELFF. The CDR3 nucleotides read TGTGCCAGCAGGGCCACCGGGGAGCTGTTTTTT.

The chain is built from TRBV6-5 and TRBJ2-1; possible D gene TRBD1, 5 bases. CDR3 length equals 15 residues. The ends were cut back, 5 bases at V and 2 bases at J, with 13 bases in the middle. Germline lookup yields CDR1 MNHEY and CDR2 SVGAGI. This CDR3 is CASSRQFGAYNEQFF. CDR3 nucleotide sequence: TGTGCCAGCAGTAGACAGTTTGGGGCCTACAATGAGCAGTTCTTC.

V and J are TRBV11-2 and TRBJ2-2; D is unclear. Trimming cost V 1 base and J 1 base, with 4 bases left between them. Germline CDR1 SGHAT, CDR2 FQNNGV. The CDR3 runs 14 residues. CDR3: CASSLAQNTGELFF. The DNA of the CDR3 is TGTGCCAGCAGCTTAGCCCAGAACACCGGGGAGCTGTTTTTT.

This sequence joins TRBV5-4 and TRBJ1-1, with a tentative D call TRBD1 (5 bases). The ends were cut back, 1 base at V and 0 bases at J, with 10 bases in the middle. This CDR3 contains 15 residues. The germline V gene encodes CDR1 SGHNT and CDR2 YYREEE (reference sequence). CDR3 in DNA: TGTGCCAGCAGCTTGAGGGGAAATATGAACACTGAAGCTTTCTTT. Its translation: CASSLRGNMNTEAFF.

The chain is built from TRBV6-1 and TRBJ2-4, with 7 bases that match TRBD1. V shed 3 bases and J 2 bases; nucleotides not matched to a gene: 7. The germline V gene encodes CDR1 MNHNS and CDR2 SASEGT. The CDR3 spans 16 residues. The CDR3 DNA reads as TGTGCCAGCAGTGACCCCAAACAGGGGACCAAAAACATTCAGTACTTC. This gives the protein CASSDPKQGTKNIQYF.

The V gene is TRBV6-5, the J gene TRBJ1-1; TRBD1 is a possible D gene (5 bases). V was pared by 6 bases and J by 1 base, with 12 bases between. The length of the CDR3 is 14 residues. Germline values: CDR1 MNHEY, CDR2 SVGAGI. In DNA, the CDR3 is TGTGCCAGCAGGGTGATTCAGGGGAACACTGAAGCTTTCTTT. Its translation: CASRVIQGNTEAFF.

The chain recombines TRBV5-8 with TRBJ2-7; 7 bases line up with TRBD1. Per the germline V gene, CDR1 is SGHTS and CDR2 is YDEGEE. This CDR3 comprises 14 residues. After removal of 4 bases from V and 5 bases from J, the junction contained 9 bases not matched to a gene. The chain's CDR3 is CASSPGQVRDEQYF. The DNA for the CDR3 is TGTGCCAGCAGCCCCGGACAGGTCCGCGACGAGCAGTACTTC.

The rearrangement links TRBV11-3 to TRBJ2-5, with 7 bases matching TRBD1. The CDR3 has 14 amino acids. CDR1 is SGHNT, CDR2 YENEEA, per germline. V lost 5 bases, J lost 1 base, and 4 bases stayed unmatched. The CDR3 sequence is CASSPRDSQETQYF. DNA of the CDR3: TGTGCCAGCAGCCCTAGGGACAGCCAAGAGACCCAGTACTTC. Full variable domain (remainder filled in from reference TRBV11-3 and TRBJ2-5): EAGVVQSPRYKIIEKKQPVAFWCNPISGHNTLYWYLQNLGQGPELLIRYENEEAVDDSQLPKDRFSAERLKGVDSTLKIQPAELGDSAVYLCASSPRDSQETQYFGPGTRLLVL.

The V gene is TRBV11-3, the J gene TRBJ2-5; D gene uncertain. The V gene lost 1 base and the J gene lost 2 bases, with 8 bases spanning the gap. This CDR3 spans 14 amino acids. In germline, CDR1 is SGHNT, CDR2 YENEEA. CDR3 region: CASSLVWQQETQYF. The CDR3 DNA is TGTGCCAGCAGCTTAGTATGGCAGCAAGAGACCCAGTACTTC.

The V call is TRBV15, the J call TRBJ2-1; 8 bases are a match to TRBD1. Unmatched junction bases numbered 9, after V lost 2 bases and J lost 9 bases. Germline V gene data show CDR1 as LNHNV and CDR2 as YYDKDF (reference sequence). The CDR3 has 15 amino acids. The CDR3 spells CATSRKGTTGGEQFF. The CDR3 DNA sequence: TGTGCCACCAGCAGAAAGGGGACAACAGGGGGTGAGCAGTTCTTC.

The chain employs TRBV15 and TRBJ2-5; 13 bases agree with TRBD2. This CDR3 comprises 23 residues. The germline V gene encodes CDR1 LNHNV and CDR2 YYDKDF (reference sequence). V was clipped by 1 base and J by 2 bases; unmatched bases: 22. The CDR3 DNA is TGTGCCACCAGCAGAGTAGGGGACAGGGCTACTAGCGGGAGGGCCAGGGTTCAAGAGACCCAGTACTTC. Its translation: CATSRVGDRATSGRARVQETQYF.

The chain employs TRBV11-2 and TRBJ2-1; D is unresolved. The length of the CDR3 is 13 residues. Germline lookup yields CDR1 SGHAT and CDR2 FQNNGV. The ends were cut back, 0 bases at V and 7 bases at J, with 7 bases in the middle. CDR3 sequence: CASSLETSNEQFF. The CDR3 DNA is TGTGCCAGCAGCTTAGAAACTTCGAATGAGCAGTTCTTC.